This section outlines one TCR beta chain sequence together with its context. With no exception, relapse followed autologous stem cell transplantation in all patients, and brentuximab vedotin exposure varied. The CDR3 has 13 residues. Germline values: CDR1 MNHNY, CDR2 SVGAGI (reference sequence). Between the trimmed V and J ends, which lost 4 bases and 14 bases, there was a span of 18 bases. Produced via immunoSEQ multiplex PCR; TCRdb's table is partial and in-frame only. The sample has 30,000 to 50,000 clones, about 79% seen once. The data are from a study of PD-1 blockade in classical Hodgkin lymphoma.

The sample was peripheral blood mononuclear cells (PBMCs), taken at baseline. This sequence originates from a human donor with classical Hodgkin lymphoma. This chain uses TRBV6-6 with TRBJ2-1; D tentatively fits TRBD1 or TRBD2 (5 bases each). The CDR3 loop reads CASSSSPPGPEFF. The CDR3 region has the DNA TGTGCCAGCAGTTCTTCACCCCCGGGACCAGAGTTCTTC.